The present entry profiles one T cell receptor (beta chain) with its context. Its matching antigen is unknown. Per the germline V gene, CDR1 is SGHVS and CDR2 is FQNEAQ. With 1 base removed from V and 10 bases from J, the gap between germline ends came to 22 bases. The CDR3 has 16 amino acids. Naive CD8 cells, CD45RO-negative and positively selected for CCR7, excluded terminally differentiated effector memory CD45RA+ cells. The data are from a study of shared clonotypes between healthy human individuals. Study-level points and caveats: Expectations were that clonotype sharing among donors would be affected by sequencing depth. Represented diversity, genetic and exposure-history alike, was limited by few donors. Clonotypes that were shared across four donors made up around 5% of naive CD4 clonotypes.

Assay runs were performed at deep level. Generated by immunoSEQ multiplex PCR, the TCRdb table keeps only in-frame clones and is missing some. The sample gives roughly 2,000,000 clones, 90% to 95% of which show up once; 1.5% to 2% is in the top ten. V and J are TRBV7-8 and TRBJ1-1; TRBD1 might be the D (6 bases). What was sequenced was naive CD8+ T cells from PBMCs. The source of this sequence is a man aged 18 to 29 in good health. Some clones in this sample may be carry-over from other donors' samples. The CDR3 here is CASSLGFPPGGDGAFF. The CDR3 DNA is TGTGCCAGCAGCTTAGGGTTTCCGCCCGGGGGCGACGGAGCTTTCTTT. The full variable domain, with the rest looked up from reference TRBV7-8 and TRBJ1-1, is GAGVSQSPRYKVAKRGQDVALRCDPISGHVSLFWYQQALGQGPEFLTYFQNEAQLDKSGLPSDRFFAERPEGSVSTLKIQRTQQEDSAVYLCASSLGFPPGGDGAFFGQGTRLTVV.